This TCR beta chain came from a study of early T cells in non-severe SARS-CoV-2 infection. Across the study: Sequenced bulk RNA came from whole blood that was unsorted, and chains were unpaired. Study-wide results and caveats: There was a bias toward anti-spike CD8 responses in VDJdb matching, which missed private and CD4 specificities.

This clonotype was seen a few times. Its target is unknown. The CDR3 is 15 amino acids. V dropped 0 bases and J dropped 5 bases, with 12 bases sitting between them. Germline lookup yields CDR1 SGHDT and CDR2 YYEEEE. From the 5' RACE reads, TCRdb called clonotypes with MiXCR, one entry per CDR3 protein. The data hold about 64,000 distinct CDR3 sequences, with over 9% observed a single time. The chain joins TRBV5-6 to TRBJ1-5, with D perhaps matching TRBD1 (5 bases). The sample was whole blood, taken at baseline. The sequence came from an adult who was a healthcare worker with PCR-confirmed SARS-CoV-2 infection or an uninfected control (not recorded which). CDR3 sequence reads: CASSLAGRVDQPQHF. CDR3 nucleotides: TGTGCCAGCAGCTTGGCGGGCAGGGTAGATCAGCCCCAGCATTTT. Variable domain in full (rest from reference TRBV5-6 and TRBJ1-5): DAGVTQSPTHLIKTRGQQVTLRCSPKSGHDTVSWYQQALGQGPQFIFQYYEEEERQRGNFPDRFSGHQFPNYSSELNVNALLLGDSALYLCASSLAGRVDQPQHFGDGTRLSIL.